The 2 T cell receptor beta chains in this list originate from one sample, sequenced in a study of CD8+ T cells in alopecia areata. RNA extraction and reverse transcription yielded cDNA as sequencing template. Produced via immunoSEQ multiplex PCR; TCRdb's table is partial and in-frame only. The data show some 51,000 clones, almost 97% seen once. This specimen consisted of CD8+ T cells sorted from blood, obtained at week 0. Receptors were obtained from a human donor with alopecia areata.

This clone appeared once. The rearrangement uses TRBV7-9 and TRBJ1-5; no reliable D call. This CDR3 region has 12 residues. Germline CDR1 and CDR2: SEHNR and FQNEAQ (reference sequence). V gave up 1 base and J gave up 6 bases, with 4 bases separating them. Here the CDR3 DNA reads TGTGCCAGCAGCTTAGGGACTCAGCCCCAGCATTTT. This gives the protein CASSLGTQPQHF.

The gene calls are TRBV7-2 and TRBJ2-1; the D gene is possibly TRBD1 (6 bases). The CDR3 loop spans 12 amino acids. V lost 5 bases, J lost 15 bases, and 17 bases lay in between. The germline V gene has CDR1 SGHTA and CDR2 FQGNSA. The CDR3 DNA reads as TGTGCCAGCAGCCTTTCCGGGACACTGGGGTTCTTC. Amino acids: CASSLSGTLGFF.